Below are 8 T cell receptor beta chains sequenced from a single sample in a study of blood T cell repertoires in COVID-19. Measured with immunoSEQ multiplex PCR; TCRdb has only the in-frame clones, and not every one. The sample carries fewer than 200,000 clones, 85% recorded once. The specimen sequenced was peripheral blood. All receptors derive from a human donor with acute or convalescent COVID-19. The donor label of this sample is uncertain.

The genes are TRBV6-5 and TRBJ2-7; TRBD1 agrees at 9 bases. The CDR3 length is 14 residues. With V trimmed by 7 bases and J by 2 bases, 6 bases remained unmatched. Germline loops: CDR1 MNHEY, CDR2 SVGAGI. CDR3 nucleotides: TGTGCCAGCACCAGGGACAGGGACGCCTACGAGCAGTACTTC. Amino acids: CASTRDRDAYEQYF.

The chain recombines TRBV19 with TRBJ2-1; tentative D call: TRBD1 (5 bases). V gave up 7 bases and J gave up 2 bases, with 12 bases separating them. The CDR3 loop spans 14 amino acids. Per germline, CDR1 LNHDA and CDR2 SQIVND (reference sequence). For the CDR3, the DNA is TGTGCCAGTATGGAGACAGCTACCTACAATGAGCAGTTCTTC. This gives the protein CASMETATYNEQFF.

The V call is TRBV19, the J call TRBJ1-4; 9 nucleotides line up with TRBD1. This CDR3 region has 14 residues. The junction had 9 bases not matched to a gene; V was cut back by 6 bases and J by 10 bases. Germline loops: CDR1 LNHDA, CDR2 SQIVND (reference sequence). CDR3: CASSGGQGSRKLFF. CDR3 nucleotides: TGTGCCAGTAGCGGCGGACAGGGGTCCAGAAAACTGTTTTTT.

In this sample, this clone turned up once. The rearrangement uses TRBV3-1 (or the pseudogene TRBV3-2) and TRBJ2-1, with 10 bases that match TRBD2. Germline CDR1 LGHDT, CDR2 YNNKEL (reference sequence). The length of the CDR3 is 12 residues. The ends lost 3 bases at V and 12 bases at J; junction bases unmatched: 2. In DNA, the CDR3 is TGTGCCAGCAGCCAGTTAGCGGGGGGGCAGTTCTTC. Translated, it gives CASSQLAGGQFF.

This clone showed up just once. The chain uses TRBV19 and TRBJ2-4, with 11 bases that match TRBD2. The germline CDR1 and CDR2 sequences are LNHDA and SQIVND (reference sequence). The CDR3 is 17 residues long. The V and J ends lost 7 bases and 0 bases, in that order; junction bases with no gene match: 8. For the CDR3, the DNA is TGTGCCAGTAACTCCGTTAGCGGGGGGGTAGCCAAAAACATTCAGTACTTC. It specifies CASNSVSGGVAKNIQYF.

This CDR3 reads CASSQQGARSEKLFF. CDR3 bases: TGTGCCAGCAGTCAACAGGGGGCGCGGTCTGAAAAACTGTTTTTT. The chain carries TRBV28 and TRBJ1-4; 9 bases match TRBD1. Germline-derived CDR1 and CDR2 are MDHEN and SYDVKM. This CDR3 spans 15 amino acids. Germline trimming cut 5 bases from V and 7 bases from J; bases unmatched to any gene: 8. Looking up the rest from reference TRBV28 and TRBJ1-4 gives the full variable domain: DVKVTQSSRYLVKRTGEKVFLECVQDMDHENMFWYRQDPGLGLRLIYFSYDVKMKEKGDIPEGYSVSREKKERFSLILESASTNQTSMYLCASSQQGARSEKLFFGSGTQLSVL.

This chain joins TRBV7-3 and TRBJ2-7, with D possibly matching TRBD1 (5 bases). V dropped 2 bases and J dropped 0 bases, with 11 bases sitting between them. The V gene's germline CDR1 is SGHTA and CDR2 FQGTGA. The CDR3 runs 15 residues. Here the CDR3 DNA reads TGTGCCAGCAGCTTAGGAAGGGGCAACTCCTACGAGCAGTACTTC. Its protein is CASSLGRGNSYEQYF.

The chain has TRBV2 and TRBJ1-6; 8 positions agree with TRBD1. This CDR3 region has 16 residues. The V and J ends lost 6 bases and 1 base, in that order; junction bases with no gene match: 5. The V gene's germline CDR1 is SNHLY and CDR2 FYNNEI. DNA for the CDR3: TGTGCCAGCAGCGGACAGGGAAGTTCCTATAATTCACCCCTCCACTTT. Encoded protein: CASSGQGSSYNSPLHF.